This T cell receptor beta chain was obtained from a study of blood T cell repertoires in COVID-19. The V gene's germline CDR1 is SGHAT and CDR2 FQNNGV. With V trimmed by 1 base and J by 7 bases, 9 bases remained unmatched. There are 15 residues in the CDR3. Study processing details: The authors estimated nucleated cell counts from reference gene primer amplification. Sequenced by immunoSEQ multiplex PCR; TCRdb stores in-frame clones only, minus some. The V and J calls and the clone size are those of that table, but D and trimming were determined from the DNA. Here the sample spans 30,000 to 40,000 clones, 75% to 85% being singletons.

The TCR was taken from a woman aged 70-85 years with acute or convalescent COVID-19. The sequencing input was peripheral blood. This chain uses TRBV11-2 with TRBJ2-7; 8 nucleotides agree with TRBD1. CDR3 residues: CASSLGGTGPGEQYF. CDR3 DNA sequence: TGTGCCAGCAGCTTAGGAGGGACAGGCCCGGGGGAGCAGTACTTC. Using reference TRBV11-2 and TRBJ2-7 for the parts outside the CDR3, the full variable domain is EAGVAQSPRYKIIEKRQSVAFWCNPISGHATLYWYQQILGQGPKLLIQFQNNGVVDDSQLPKDRFSAERLKGVDSTLKIQPAKLEDSAVYLCASSLGGTGPGEQYFGPGTRLTVT.